These T cell receptor beta chains were read from a single sample in a study of blood T cell repertoires in COVID-19. The method was immunoSEQ multiplex PCR; TCRdb's version includes in-frame clones alone and lacks a portion of them. The sample gives hundreds of thousands of clones, 81% of which show up once; roughly 7.4% is in the top ten. Sequenced: peripheral blood. These receptor sequences come from a woman older than 75 with COVID-19, enrolled during active disease. CDR3s include the opening cysteine and the closing phenylalanine or tryptophan. Fields, in order: CDR3 DNA, CDR3 protein, J gene, D gene, V gene, clone size. The D gene is left open where the match is weak. Clone size is shown for a subset of rows, as once, few, many or a class of expanded clone.

CDR3nt: TGTGCCAGCAGCGCCAACAGGGGGTACGAGCAGTACTTC; CDR3aa: CASSANRGYEQYF; j_gene: TRBJ2-7; d_gene: TRBD1; v_gene: TRBV7-2; abundance: NA
CDR3nt: TGTGCCAGCAGTTCTCACCGGGACAGGGGGAGTCGTCGGCCCCAGCATTTT; CDR3aa: CASSSHRDRGSRRPQHF; j_gene: TRBJ1-5; d_gene: TRBD1; v_gene: TRBV28; abundance: NA
CDR3nt: TGTGCCAGCTCACCTCACCGGCAGGGTACGAACACCGGGGAGCTGTTTTTT; CDR3aa: CASSPHRQGTNTGELFF; j_gene: TRBJ2-2; d_gene: NA; v_gene: TRBV18; abundance: NA
CDR3nt: TGCGCCAGCAGCTTAATGACAGTTGCGAACACCGGGGAGCTGTTTTTT; CDR3aa: CASSLMTVANTGELFF; j_gene: TRBJ2-2; d_gene: NA; v_gene: TRBV5-1; abundance: NA
CDR3nt: TGTGCCAGCAGTCCCGGGACAGGGTCGGGAATGAGGCAGCCCCAGCATTTT; CDR3aa: CASSPGTGSGMRQPQHF; j_gene: TRBJ1-5; d_gene: TRBD1; v_gene: TRBV6-6; abundance: NA
CDR3nt: TGCGCCAGCAGCTCCCAGGGGGCGGGTGCTAATGAAAAACTGTTTTTT; CDR3aa: CASSSQGAGANEKLFF; j_gene: TRBJ1-4; d_gene: TRBD1; v_gene: TRBV5-1; abundance: few
CDR3nt: TGTGCCAGCTCACCGAGGACAGGCGACTACGAGCAGTACTTC; CDR3aa: CASSPRTGDYEQYF; j_gene: TRBJ2-7; d_gene: TRBD1; v_gene: TRBV18; abundance: NA
CDR3nt: TGTGCCAGCACTATTACTAGCGGGAGCTCGGACGAGCAGTACTTC; CDR3aa: CASTITSGSSDEQYF; j_gene: TRBJ2-7; d_gene: TRBD2; v_gene: TRBV7-6; abundance: NA
CDR3nt: TGTGCCAGCAGCCCCAAAGTCACTAGCGGCTCCTACGAGCAGTACTTC; CDR3aa: CASSPKVTSGSYEQYF; j_gene: TRBJ2-7; d_gene: TRBD2; v_gene: TRBV7-6; abundance: NA
CDR3nt: TGTGCCAGCAGCATAAGGGGCACTGAAGCTTTCTTT; CDR3aa: CASSIRGTEAFF; j_gene: TRBJ1-1; d_gene: NA; v_gene: TRBV6-5; abundance: NA
CDR3nt: TGCGCCAGCAGCTGGGGACTGTACACAGATACGCAGTATTTT; CDR3aa: CASSWGLYTDTQYF; j_gene: TRBJ2-3; d_gene: NA; v_gene: TRBV5-1; abundance: NA
CDR3nt: TGTGCCAGCAGCTTAGGACAGGGTGAGACCCAGTACTTC; CDR3aa: CASSLGQGETQYF; j_gene: TRBJ2-5; d_gene: TRBD1; v_gene: TRBV7-2; abundance: NA
CDR3nt: TGTGCCAGCAGCTTAAGAGAAAAAGCTGAAGCTTTCTTT; CDR3aa: CASSLREKAEAFF; j_gene: TRBJ1-1; d_gene: NA; v_gene: TRBV7-9; abundance: NA
CDR3nt: TGTGCCAGCACCTTCCGGGACAGGGGCTTTGGCTACACCTTC; CDR3aa: CASTFRDRGFGYTF; j_gene: TRBJ1-2; d_gene: TRBD1; v_gene: TRBV6-5; abundance: NA
CDR3nt: TGTGCCAGCTCACCAGCGGGGGAGGGGAAACTGTTTTTT; CDR3aa: CASSPAGEGKLFF; j_gene: TRBJ1-4; d_gene: NA; v_gene: TRBV18; abundance: NA
CDR3nt: TGTGCCAGTAGTATCGGTGACTATGGCTACACCTTC; CDR3aa: CASSIGDYGYTF; j_gene: TRBJ1-2; d_gene: NA; v_gene: TRBV19; abundance: NA
CDR3nt: TGTGCCAGTAACCCGGGACAATTTAATTCACCCCTCCACTTT; CDR3aa: CASNPGQFNSPLHF; j_gene: TRBJ1-6; d_gene: NA; v_gene: TRBV19; abundance: NA
CDR3nt: TGTGCCAGCAGCCTAGATCTGCTCGGGGGAGTTTATACGCAGTATTTT; CDR3aa: CASSLDLLGGVYTQYF; j_gene: TRBJ2-3; d_gene: NA; v_gene: TRBV13; abundance: NA
CDR3nt: TGTGCCAGCAGCGCAGAAGATACGCAGTATTTT; CDR3aa: CASSAEDTQYF; j_gene: TRBJ2-3; d_gene: NA; v_gene: TRBV2; abundance: few
CDR3nt: TGTGCCAGCAGCCAAGAGGCGGGGGGCTCCTACGAGCAGTACTTC; CDR3aa: CASSQEAGGSYEQYF; j_gene: TRBJ2-7; d_gene: TRBD2; v_gene: TRBV4-2; abundance: few
CDR3nt: TGTGCCAGCAGTCAGGCAGATCTATGGGAGCAGTACTTC; CDR3aa: CASSQADLWEQYF; j_gene: TRBJ2-7; d_gene: NA; v_gene: TRBV2; abundance: NA
CDR3nt: TGTGCCAGCAGTTACTCGTCAGGGGGGAACTATGGCTACACCTTC; CDR3aa: CASSYSSGGNYGYTF; j_gene: TRBJ1-2; d_gene: TRBD1; v_gene: TRBV6-5; abundance: once
CDR3nt: TGCGCCAGCAGCCTCCCCCCGACAGTCCGGGATGGCTACACCTTC; CDR3aa: CASSLPPTVRDGYTF; j_gene: TRBJ1-2; d_gene: NA; v_gene: TRBV5-1; abundance: NA
CDR3nt: TGTGCCAGCTCACCCCGGACAGGGTCGATCACTGAAGCTTTCTTT; CDR3aa: CASSPRTGSITEAFF; j_gene: TRBJ1-1; d_gene: TRBD1; v_gene: TRBV18; abundance: NA
CDR3nt: TGCGCCAGCAGCTTGGATGGGACAGGGTTAAATGAGCAGTTCTTC; CDR3aa: CASSLDGTGLNEQFF; j_gene: TRBJ2-1; d_gene: TRBD1; v_gene: TRBV5-1; abundance: NA
CDR3nt: TGTGCCAGCAGTTCGTGGCAGGGCGCCTACGAGCAGTACTTC; CDR3aa: CASSSWQGAYEQYF; j_gene: TRBJ2-7; d_gene: NA; v_gene: TRBV2; abundance: NA
CDR3nt: TGCGCCAGCAGCTTCCAGGCCACAGATACGCAGTATTTT; CDR3aa: CASSFQATDTQYF; j_gene: TRBJ2-3; d_gene: NA; v_gene: TRBV5-1; abundance: NA
CDR3nt: TGTGCCAGCTCACCGGACAGGACAGCTCCTTCGTCACCCCTCCACTTT; CDR3aa: CASSPDRTAPSSPLHF; j_gene: TRBJ1-6; d_gene: TRBD1; v_gene: TRBV18; abundance: NA
CDR3nt: TGTGCCAGCACCCGGGACAGCCTCTACACTGAAGCTTTCTTT; CDR3aa: CASTRDSLYTEAFF; j_gene: TRBJ1-1; d_gene: TRBD1; v_gene: TRBV7-8; abundance: NA
CDR3nt: TGTGCCAGTAGTATCCAAACAGGGGTACCCAACTATGGCTACACCTTC; CDR3aa: CASSIQTGVPNYGYTF; j_gene: TRBJ1-2; d_gene: TRBD1; v_gene: TRBV19; abundance: NA
CDR3nt: TGTGCCAGCAGCCTCCAGAGCGGGGGGAACACCGGGGAGCTGTTTTTT; CDR3aa: CASSLQSGGNTGELFF; j_gene: TRBJ2-2; d_gene: TRBD2; v_gene: TRBV7-9; abundance: NA
CDR3nt: TGTGCCAGCAGCTTCTATCAGGGGAATGCGAACACTGAAGCTTTCTTT; CDR3aa: CASSFYQGNANTEAFF; j_gene: TRBJ1-1; d_gene: NA; v_gene: TRBV7-9; abundance: NA
CDR3nt: TGTGCCAGCAGTAATACAGGGAGCTCCTACGAGCAGTACTTC; CDR3aa: CASSNTGSSYEQYF; j_gene: TRBJ2-7; d_gene: NA; v_gene: TRBV6-5; abundance: NA